These 14 T cell receptor beta chains share one sample of origin, sequenced in a study of T cell changes during pregnancy in multiple sclerosis. Generated by immunoSEQ multiplex PCR, the TCRdb table keeps only in-frame clones and is missing some. The sample lists tens of thousands of clones; under 95% were seen once. Sequenced here: CD4+ T cells from peripheral blood mononuclear cells, sampled in the second trimester of pregnancy. These receptors originate from a female donor in good health, enrolled as a control in a pregnancy study.

The chain carries TRBV15 and TRBJ2-1; D not certain. The CDR3 contains 12 residues. Germline CDR1 and CDR2: LNHNV and YYDKDF (reference sequence). V was cut by 1 base and J by 6 bases, with 4 bases left in between. The CDR3 loop is CATSRARNEQFF. CDR3 DNA sequence: TGTGCCACCAGCAGAGCGCGCAATGAGCAGTTCTTC.

The chain joins TRBV6-1 to TRBJ2-3; tentatively, D is TRBD2 (6 bases). The V gene lost 7 bases and the J gene lost 2 bases, with 13 bases spanning the gap. CDR3 length: 14 residues. Germline V gene data show CDR1 as MNHNS and CDR2 as SASEGT. Here the CDR3 DNA reads TGTGCCAGCACCCTACGGGGGTACACAGATACGCAGTATTTT. Translating gives CASTLRGYTDTQYF.

The genes are TRBV7-2 and TRBJ2-2; D perhaps matches TRBD1 (5 bases). V was clipped by 5 bases and J by 2 bases, with 12 bases between them. The length of the CDR3 is 15 residues. CDR1 and CDR2 (germline): SGHTA, FQGNSA. The CDR3 bases are TGTGCCAGCAGCCCCCAGGGCGGTAACACCGGGGAGCTGTTTTTT. It specifies CASSPQGGNTGELFF.

Only one count was recorded for this clone. The V gene is TRBV7-6, the J gene TRBJ2-7, with 11 bases identical to TRBD2. Germline V CDR1 and CDR2: SGHVS, FNYEAQ. The V and J ends lost 3 bases and 0 bases, in that order; junction bases with no gene match: 10. This CDR3 has 18 amino acids. This CDR3 reads CASSFQLAGGRSSYEQYF. The CDR3 coding sequence is TGTGCCAGCAGCTTTCAGCTAGCGGGGGGTAGGAGCTCCTACGAGCAGTACTTC.

The chain uses TRBV5-5 and TRBJ2-5; 9 bases agree with TRBD2. Germline V lookup: CDR1 SGHKS, CDR2 YYEKEE (reference sequence). V shed 4 bases, J shed 1 base, and the junction held 5 bases outside the gene matches. The CDR3 sequence is 15 residues long. The CDR3: CASSTLAGLQETQYF. The CDR3 DNA reads as TGTGCCAGCAGCACTCTAGCGGGGCTCCAAGAGACCCAGTACTTC.

V usage is TRBV21-1 and J usage is TRBJ1-1. TRBV21-1 constitutes a pseudogene. This CDR3 is built from 16 residues. The CDR3 is CASSAFSQGRATEAFF. The CDR3, as DNA: TGTGCCAGCAGCGCCTTTTCTCAGGGGAGGGCAACTGAAGCTTTCTTT.

The chain employs TRBV6-5 and TRBJ1-1; D possibly corresponds to TRBD1 (5 bases). V was shortened by 0 bases and J by 4 bases, with 15 bases between the two germline ends. Germline V CDR1 and CDR2: MNHEY, SVGAGI. The CDR3 contains 16 residues. The CDR3 bases are TGTGCCAGCAGTTACTCGATACTGGGGGGGAGCACTGAAGCTTTCTTT. Amino acid sequence: CASSYSILGGSTEAFF.

This chain uses TRBV15 with TRBJ1-1; D perhaps matches TRBD1 (6 bases). CDR1 is LNHNV and CDR2 is YYDKDF in the germline V gene (reference sequence). This CDR3 is built from 17 residues. V shed 0 bases and J shed 0 bases, with 14 bases lying between them. Here the CDR3 DNA reads TGTGCCACCAGCAGAGATCGCGGGGGCTACATGAACACTGAAGCTTTCTTT. It encodes CATSRDRGGYMNTEAFF. The full variable domain, completed using reference TRBV15 and TRBJ1-1, is DAMVIQNPRYQVTQFGKPVTLSCSQTLNHNVMYWYQQKSSQAPKLLFHYYDKDFNNEADTPDNFQSRRPNTSFCFLDIRSPGLGDTAMYLCATSRDRGGYMNTEAFFGQGTRLTVV.

The rearrangement links TRBV4-2 to TRBJ2-7, with 8 bases matching TRBD2. In germline, CDR1 is LGHNA, CDR2 YNFKEQ. The V segment lost 2 bases and the J segment 5 bases; nucleotides outside the gene matches: 5. The CDR3 loop spans 14 amino acids. CDR3 nucleotide sequence: TGTGCCAGCAGCCAACCCGGGACTAGAGACGAGCAGTACTTC. Protein: CASSQPGTRDEQYF.

The CDR3 sequence is CASSYPAGGGTDTQYF. For the CDR3, the DNA is TGTGCCAGCAGTTATCCCGCGGGGGGCGGCACAGATACGCAGTATTTT. This rearrangement joins TRBV6-6 to TRBJ2-3, with TRBD2 matching 8 bases. The V and J ends lost 3 bases and 1 base, in that order; junction bases with no gene match: 6. CDR1 and CDR2 from the germline V gene are MNHNY and SVGAGI (reference sequence). The CDR3 runs 16 residues.

Remarks on this clone: The junction differs from germline at one of its ends, possibly a read error. The CDR3 coding sequence is TGTGCCAGCAGGCCGACAGGGCGAACTTATGGCTACGCCTTC. As protein: CASRPTGRTYGYAF. This chain joins TRBV6-5 and TRBJ1-2; TRBD1 aligns across 7 bases. The V gene's germline CDR1 is MNHEY and CDR2 SVGAGI. The CDR3 loop spans 14 amino acids.

The V call is TRBV4-3, the J call TRBJ1-1; D is perhaps TRBD1 (6 bases). The V end was cut by 1 base, the J end by 3 bases, with 12 bases between. This CDR3 has 15 residues. Germline CDR1 reads LGHNA; CDR2 reads YSLEER. In nucleotides, the CDR3 is TGCGCCAGCAGCCAAGGGACAGCAACCTACACTGAAGCTTTCTTT. Encoded protein: CASSQGTATYTEAFF.

This rearrangement joins TRBV6-5 to TRBJ1-6; D possibly corresponds to TRBD1 (6 bases). Germline V gene sequence: CDR1 MNHEY, CDR2 SVGAGI. This CDR3 has 13 residues. The V and J ends lost 9 bases and 7 bases respectively, with 13 bases between them. CDR3 bases: TGTGCCAGTGGTACAGGGATCAATTCACCCCTCCACTTT. Translating gives CASGTGINSPLHF.

The V call is TRBV18, the J call TRBJ2-1, with D tentatively TRBD1 (6 bases). Trimming stripped 6 bases from V and 7 bases from J, with 16 bases between. CDR3 size: 14 residues. Germline CDR1 KGHSH, CDR2 LQKENI. CDR3 sequence reads: CASSFRQEVNEQFF. CDR3 in DNA: TGTGCCAGCTCTTTCCGACAGGAGGTTAATGAGCAGTTCTTC.